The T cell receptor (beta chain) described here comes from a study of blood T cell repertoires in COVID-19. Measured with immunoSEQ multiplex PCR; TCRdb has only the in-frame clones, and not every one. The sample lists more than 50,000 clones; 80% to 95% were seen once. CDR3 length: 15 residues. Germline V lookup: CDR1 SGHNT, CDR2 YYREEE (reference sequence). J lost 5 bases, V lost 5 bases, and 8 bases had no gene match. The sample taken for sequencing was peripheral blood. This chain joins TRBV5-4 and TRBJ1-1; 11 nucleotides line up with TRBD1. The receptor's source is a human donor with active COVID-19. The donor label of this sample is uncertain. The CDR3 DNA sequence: TGTGCCAGCAGGGCCGGGACAGGGGGAATTACTGAAGCTTTCTTT. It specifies CASRAGTGGITEAFF.